A selection of T cell receptor beta chains follows, all from one sample in a study of brain T cells in children with intractable seizures. Profiling relied on immunoSEQ multiplex PCR, and the TCRdb table lists in-frame clones only, not all of them. The profile shows about 340,000 clones, about 94% of them singletons. The input for sequencing was peripheral blood, taken 4 to 5 months after surgery. The receptor source for this set is a boy under two years old with tuberous sclerosis and intractable seizures. CDR3s include the opening cysteine and the closing phenylalanine or tryptophan. The D gene is left open where the match is weak. Size values are once, few and many counts, or a class for expanded clones, and some rows have none.

v_gene	abundance	j_gene	d_gene	CDR3nt	CDR3aa
TRBV6-5	.	TRBJ2-7	.	TGTGCCAGCAGTTACGGCGGGCAGGCGATTTACGAGCAGTACTTC	CASSYGGQAIYEQYF
TRBV27	.	TRBJ1-1	.	TGTGCCAGCAGTTCGGAAACAGGGTTAAGGACTGAAGCTTTCTTT	CASSSETGLRTEAFF
TRBV5-4	once	TRBJ2-2	TRBD1	TGTGCCAGCAGCTTTAAAGGGACAGGGAACACCGGGGAGCTGTTTTTT	CASSFKGTGNTGELFF
TRBV14	.	TRBJ2-1	.	TGTGCCAGCAGCCAAGTAAGTAGCGGAGAGCAGTTCTTC	CASSQVSSGEQFF
TRBV19	.	TRBJ1-1	.	TGTGCCAGTAGTATCGCAGGGAGTAACACTGAAGCTTTCTTT	CASSIAGSNTEAFF
TRBV4-2	.	TRBJ2-2	TRBD2	TGTGCCAGCAGCCCGGGACTAGCGGGAGTTACTATGGTGTTTTTT	CASSPGLAGVTMVFF
TRBV6-2/TRBV6-3	.	TRBJ1-2	.	TGTGCCAGCAGTAAACCGGGACAAACTGGTACCGACTATGGCTACACCTTC	CASSKPGQTGTDYGYTF
TRBV19	.	TRBJ1-1	.	TGTGCCAGTGCGATCGGGACCGAAGCTTTCTTT	CASAIGTEAFF
TRBV24-1	.	TRBJ1-5	.	TGTGCCACCAGTGATTCAAAGGGGGGAGGTCAGCCCCAGCATTTT	CATSDSKGGGQPQHF
TRBV7-9	once	TRBJ2-1	.	TGTGCCAGCAGCTTAGCAAGGAAGGCTAGCCTGATCTTC	CASSLARKASLIF
TRBV13	.	TRBJ2-7	.	TGTGCCAGCAGCGAACCACTGGGGGATACCTACGAGCAGTACTTC	CASSEPLGDTYEQYF
TRBV5-5	.	TRBJ1-2	.	TGTGCCAGCAGCCTTCGGACAGACTATGGCTACACCTTC	CASSLRTDYGYTF
TRBV7-7	.	TRBJ2-3	TRBD2	TGTGCTAGCAGCTTGGAGGGAGGGAACACAGATACGCAGTATTTT	CASSLEGGNTDTQYF
TRBV3-1/TRBV3-2	.	TRBJ2-1	.	TGTGCCAGCAGCCAAAATCTCAATTCCAATGAGCAGTTCTTC	CASSQNLNSNEQFF
TRBV5-1	.	TRBJ2-1	.	TGCGCCAGCATCCCCTCAGCGGACGGTAGTTACAATGAGCAGTTCTTC	CASIPSADGSYNEQFF
TRBV7-6	.	TRBJ2-7	.	TGTGCCAGCAGCTTAGGCGAGGGAACCTACGAGCAGTACTTC	CASSLGEGTYEQYF
TRBV5-1	.	TRBJ1-1	TRBD1	TGCGCCAGCAGCTGGGGACAGGGAACGCGGACTGAAGCTTTCTTT	CASSWGQGTRTEAFF
TRBV30	.	TRBJ2-7	.	TGTGCCTGGATGGGGGATTCTTACGAGCAGTACTTC	CAWMGDSYEQYF
TRBV28	.	TRBJ1-5	.	TGTGCCAGCAGTTTGTTAAAAAATGCGGCGGGTCAGCCCCAGCATTTT	CASSLLKNAAGQPQHF
TRBV4-1	.	TRBJ1-4	.	TGCGCCAGCACCCTCCGGGGGGCGCCTAATGAAAAACTGTTTTTT	CASTLRGAPNEKLFF
TRBV27	.	TRBJ2-2	TRBD1	TGTGCCAGCGCAAGCGCCACAGGGGCCGGGGAGCTGTTTTTT	CASASATGAGELFF
TRBV6-5	.	TRBJ2-7	.	TGTGCCAGCAATCCTCGGACAGTCTACGAGCAGTACTTC	CASNPRTVYEQYF
TRBV2	.	TRBJ2-3	.	TGTGCCAGCAGTGAACAGGGTACGAACACAGATACGCAGTATTTT	CASSEQGTNTDTQYF
TRBV2	.	TRBJ1-3	.	TGTGCCAGCATGCCCGAAAGATTGAACTCTGGAAACACCATATATTTT	CASMPERLNSGNTIYF
TRBV5-1	.	TRBJ2-2	TRBD2	TGCGCCAGCAGCTTGATGGGGCTAGCGGGGCCCGGGGAGCTGTTTTTT	CASSLMGLAGPGELFF
TRBV7-6	.	TRBJ2-7	.	TGTGCCAGCAGCGGAAGGGACTGGCCCTACGAGCAGTACTTC	CASSGRDWPYEQYF
TRBV5-1	.	TRBJ1-1	.	TGCGCCAGCCGTAGACAGGACACTGAAGCTTTCTTT	CASRRQDTEAFF
TRBV7-2	.	TRBJ2-3	.	TGTGCCAGCAGCTTAGCAGGGACCCGCCCGTCAGACGGGTATTTT	CASSLAGTRPSDGYF
TRBV25-1	.	TRBJ2-7	.	TGTGCCAGCAGTCACGATTGGCCCGACGAGCAGTACTTC	CASSHDWPDEQYF
TRBV5-4	.	TRBJ2-7	TRBD1	TGTGCCAGCAGCCCGTTGACAGGGACCTACGAGCAGTACTTC	CASSPLTGTYEQYF
TRBV9	.	TRBJ2-7	TRBD1	TGTGCCAGCAGCCTCGGGACAGCTACCTACGAGCAGTACTTC	CASSLGTATYEQYF
TRBV5-6	.	TRBJ2-3	.	TGTGCCAGCAGCTTCGCCGGGTATTCAGATACGCAGTATTTT	CASSFAGYSDTQYF
TRBV18	.	TRBJ1-2	TRBD1	TGTGCCAGCTCAAACTCCGGGACAGGGGGCTACTATGGCTACACCTTC	CASSNSGTGGYYGYTF
TRBV2	.	TRBJ2-1	.	TGTGCCAGCAGTGTGGGGACGTCAAACAATGAGCAGTTCTTC	CASSVGTSNNEQFF
TRBV6-5	.	TRBJ1-3	.	TGTGCCAGCCACAGGAGCTCTGGAAACACCATATATTTT	CASHRSSGNTIYF
TRBV10-1	once	TRBJ2-3	.	TGCGCCAGCAGTGAGCCCGGACAGCCTCTGGATACGCAGTATTTT	CASSEPGQPLDTQYF
TRBV4-1	.	TRBJ2-7	TRBD2	TGCGCCAGCAGCCAAGTCTTAGCGGGAGTGAGTTTATACGAGCAGTACTTC	CASSQVLAGVSLYEQYF
TRBV7-9	.	TRBJ2-7	TRBD1	TGTGCCAGCACCCAACCGACCGGGACAGTTCCCTACGAGCAGTACTTC	CASTQPTGTVPYEQYF
TRBV19	.	TRBJ1-2	TRBD1	TGTGCCAGTAGTACAACAGGGGAGGGGAACTATGGCTACACCTTC	CASSTTGEGNYGYTF
TRBV10-3	.	TRBJ1-1	.	TGTGCCATCAGTGAGTTATGGACTGAAGCTTTCTTT	CAISELWTEAFF
TRBV27	.	TRBJ2-3	TRBD2	TGTGCCAGCAGTCCCACTAGCGGGGGGGTACCAGATACGCAGTATTTT	CASSPTSGGVPDTQYF
TRBV7-9	once	TRBJ2-7	.	TGTGCCAGCAGCTCCAGCCGGGATTACGAGCAGTACTTC	CASSSSRDYEQYF
TRBV6-5	.	TRBJ2-7	TRBD2	TGTGCCAGCAGTTCGGGGGGGGTCTCCTACGAGCAGTACTTC	CASSSGGVSYEQYF
TRBV19	.	TRBJ2-1	.	TGTGCCAGTAGTATAGACAGAGGTAGTGGTGAGCAGTTCTTC	CASSIDRGSGEQFF
TRBV2	.	TRBJ2-4	.	TGTGCCACCGGAGAGATGAGCATTCAGTACTTC	CATGEMSIQYF
TRBV19	.	TRBJ2-1	TRBD2	TGTGCCAGTAGGGGTCAAGCGGGAGTTGGTGAGCAGTTCTTC	CASRGQAGVGEQFF
TRBV27	.	TRBJ1-4	.	TGTGCCAGCAGTTTGGGCCCAACTAATGAAAAACTGTTTTTT	CASSLGPTNEKLFF
TRBV2	few	TRBJ1-5	.	TGTGCCAGCAGTGCACAGCGTAGCAATCAGCCCCAGCATTTT	CASSAQRSNQPQHF
TRBV4-2	.	TRBJ2-2	TRBD2	TGTGCCAGCAGCCAAGGAATAGCGGGGTACACCGGGGAGCTGTTTTTT	CASSQGIAGYTGELFF
TRBV30	many	TRBJ1-5	.	TGTGCCTGGAGCCCCGCAGGGAGTAGCGATCAGCCCCAGCATTTT	CAWSPAGSSDQPQHF
TRBV5-8	.	TRBJ1-6	TRBD1	TGTGCCAGCAGCTTCAGGGGGGGATCACCCCTCCACTTT	CASSFRGGSPLHF
TRBV5-1	.	TRBJ2-7	TRBD1	TGCGCCAGCAGCGCCCGACAGGGAAACTACGAGCAGTACTTC	CASSARQGNYEQYF
TRBV3-1/TRBV3-2	.	TRBJ1-1	.	TGTGCCAGCAGCCACAACCCGAACGACGGGTGGAACACTGAAGCTTTCTTT	CASSHNPNDGWNTEAFF